This TCR beta chain is from a study of read filtering for tumor transcriptome and immune sequencing. Background on the study: By R-ISS, stages I, II and III held approximately 8, 17 and 7 patients. Whole-transcriptome libraries were prepared after DNase treatment. The study, taken as a whole, reports: Compared with RNA-seq, IR-seq gave much higher clonotype depth and reliability.

The library was built from around 400 ng RNA with molecular barcoded adaptors for alpha/delta and beta/gamma chains. Each CDR3 protein is one row after TCRdb ran MiXCR on the reads. Here the sample spans 62,000 or so distinct CDR3 sequences, less than 25% being singletons. Germline values: CDR1 SGHRS, CDR2 YFSETQ. This CDR3 has 13 amino acids. V lost 5 bases to trimming and J lost 4 bases, with 10 bases between them. This clonotype was observed a few times. The antigen is unknown. This receptor was obtained from a donor aged 40 or over with multiple myeloma. Material: a population of CD138-negative cells sorted from bone marrow. J is TRBJ2-1 and V is TRBV5-1; D might be TRBD2 (6 bases). CDR3: CASRVAEYNEQFF. The CDR3 coding sequence is TGCGCCAGCAGGGTAGCGGAATACAATGAGCAGTTCTTC. Full variable domain (outside the CDR3, taken from reference TRBV5-1 and TRBJ2-1): KAGVTQTPRYLIKTRGQQVTLSCSPISGHRSVSWYQQTPGQGLQFLFEYFSETQRNKGNFPGRFSGRQFSNSRSEMNVSTLELGDSALYLCASRVAEYNEQFFGPGTRLTVL.